This TCR beta chain was obtained from a study of molecular identifiers for immune sequencing clone quantification. Findings of the study overall: Clones with over 20 RNA copies captured over 98% of effector molecules but under 1% of naive ones. Even with roughly 1 million naive cells present, spiked Jurkat TCR RNA from one cell was reportedly detectable.

Sorting selected naive CD8 T cells with a CD8+CD4-CCR7+CD45RA+ phenotype. This CDR3 spans 13 amino acids. Germline V CDR1 and CDR2: SGHDT, YYEEEE. V lost 4 bases to trimming and J lost 4 bases, with 9 bases between them. Making the bulk TCR libraries relied on previously described methods and listed TCR primers. TCRdb passed the PCR reads through MiXCR, listing each CDR3 protein once. The repertoire holds some 580,000 distinct CDR3 sequences, with roughly 23% as singletons. As for this clonotype: No antigen is known for it. A read error is likely here: a far larger clone is one base away.

The J gene is TRBJ1-5, the V gene TRBV5-6, with TRBD1 as a possible D gene (5 bases). This receptor was identified in a human donor in good health. Some libraries in this study had Jurkat cell RNA spiked in. Sequencing was performed on naive CD8+ T cells from blood, with Jurkat cell RNA spiked in. Sample subset: FACS-sorted CD8+CD4-CCR7+CD45RA+ naive T cells. The CDR3 loop is CASSRGPNQPQHF. CDR3 nucleotide sequence: TGTGCCAGCAGCCGGGGACCAAATCAGCCCCAGCATTTT.